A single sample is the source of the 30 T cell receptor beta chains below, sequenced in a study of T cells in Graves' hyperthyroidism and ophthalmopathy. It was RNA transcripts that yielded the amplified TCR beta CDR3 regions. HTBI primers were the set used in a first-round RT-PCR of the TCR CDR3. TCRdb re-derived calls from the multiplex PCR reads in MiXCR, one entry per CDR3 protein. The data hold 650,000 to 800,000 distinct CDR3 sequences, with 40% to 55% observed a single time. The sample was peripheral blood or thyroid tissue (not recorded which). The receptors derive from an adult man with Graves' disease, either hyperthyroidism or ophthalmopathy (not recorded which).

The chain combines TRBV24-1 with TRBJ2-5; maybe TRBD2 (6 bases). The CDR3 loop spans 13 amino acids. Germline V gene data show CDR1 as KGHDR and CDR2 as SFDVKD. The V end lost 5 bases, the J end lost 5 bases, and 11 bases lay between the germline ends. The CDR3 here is CATSAGDMETQYF. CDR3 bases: TGTGCCACCAGTGCGGGAGATATGGAGACCCAGTACTTC.

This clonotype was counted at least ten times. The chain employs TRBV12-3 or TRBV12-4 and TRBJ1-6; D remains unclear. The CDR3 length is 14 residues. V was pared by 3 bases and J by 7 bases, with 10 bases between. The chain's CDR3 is CASSFSGNNSPLHF. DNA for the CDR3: TGTGCCAGCAGTTTCTCGGGGAACAATTCACCCCTCCACTTT.

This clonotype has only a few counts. DNA of the CDR3: TGTGCCAGTACACGCTCCTATAATTCACCCCTCCACTTT. It is translated as CASTRSYNSPLHF. The chain links TRBV19 to TRBJ1-6; D is undetermined. The germline V gene has CDR1 LNHDA and CDR2 SQIVND (reference sequence). V was pared by 7 bases and J by 0 bases, with 4 bases between. The CDR3 loop spans 13 amino acids.

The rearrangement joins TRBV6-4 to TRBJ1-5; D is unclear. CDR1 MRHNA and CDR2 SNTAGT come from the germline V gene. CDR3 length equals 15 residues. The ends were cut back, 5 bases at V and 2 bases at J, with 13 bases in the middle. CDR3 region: CASSIRWAGNQPQHF. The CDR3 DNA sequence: TGTGCCAGCAGTATCCGATGGGCCGGCAATCAGCCCCAGCATTTT.

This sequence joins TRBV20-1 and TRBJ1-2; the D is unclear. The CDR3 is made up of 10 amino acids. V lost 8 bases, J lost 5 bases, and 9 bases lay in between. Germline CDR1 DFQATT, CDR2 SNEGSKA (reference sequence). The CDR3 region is CSSAYYGYTF. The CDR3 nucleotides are TGCAGTTCCGCTTATTATGGCTACACCTTC.

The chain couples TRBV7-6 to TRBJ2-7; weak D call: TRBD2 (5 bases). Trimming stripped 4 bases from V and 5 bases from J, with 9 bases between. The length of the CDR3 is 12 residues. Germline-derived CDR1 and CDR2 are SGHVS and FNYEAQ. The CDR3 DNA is TGTGCCAGCAGCTCGGGAATGGACGAGCAGTACTTC. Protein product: CASSSGMDEQYF.

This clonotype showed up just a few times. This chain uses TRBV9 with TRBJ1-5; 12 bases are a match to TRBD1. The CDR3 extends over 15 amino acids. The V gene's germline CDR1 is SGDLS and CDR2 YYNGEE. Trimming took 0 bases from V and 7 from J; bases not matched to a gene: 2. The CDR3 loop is CASSVDGTGGQPQHF. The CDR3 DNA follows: TGTGCCAGCAGCGTAGATGGGACAGGGGGCCAGCCCCAGCATTTT.

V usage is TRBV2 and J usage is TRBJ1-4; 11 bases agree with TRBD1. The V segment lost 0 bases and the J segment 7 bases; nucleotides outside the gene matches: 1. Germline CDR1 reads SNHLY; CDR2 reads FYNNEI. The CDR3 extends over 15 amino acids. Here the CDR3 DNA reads TGTGCCAGCAGTGAAGCCGGGACAGGGGGTGAAAAACTGTTTTTT. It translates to CASSEAGTGGEKLFF.

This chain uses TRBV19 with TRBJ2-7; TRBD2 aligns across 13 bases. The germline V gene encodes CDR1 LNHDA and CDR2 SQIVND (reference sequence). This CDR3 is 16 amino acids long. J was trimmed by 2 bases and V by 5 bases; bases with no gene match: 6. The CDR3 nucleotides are TGTGCCAGTAGTGCCAACGGACTAGCGGGGGCCTACGAGCAGTACTTC. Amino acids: CASSANGLAGAYEQYF.

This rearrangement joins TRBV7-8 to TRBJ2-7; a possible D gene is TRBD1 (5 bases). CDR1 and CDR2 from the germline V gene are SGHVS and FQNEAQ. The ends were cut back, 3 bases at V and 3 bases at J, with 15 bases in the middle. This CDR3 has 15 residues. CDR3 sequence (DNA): TGTGCCAGCAGCTTGCTACCAGGGCTTAACTACGAGCAGTACTTC. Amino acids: CASSLLPGLNYEQYF.

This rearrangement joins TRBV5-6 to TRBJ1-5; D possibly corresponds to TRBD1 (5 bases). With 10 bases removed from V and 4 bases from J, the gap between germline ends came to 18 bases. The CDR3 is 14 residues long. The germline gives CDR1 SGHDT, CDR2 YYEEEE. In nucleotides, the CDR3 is TGTGCCTGGGGGGTGGCAGGCACGAATCAGCCCCAGCATTTT. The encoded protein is CAWGVAGTNQPQHF.

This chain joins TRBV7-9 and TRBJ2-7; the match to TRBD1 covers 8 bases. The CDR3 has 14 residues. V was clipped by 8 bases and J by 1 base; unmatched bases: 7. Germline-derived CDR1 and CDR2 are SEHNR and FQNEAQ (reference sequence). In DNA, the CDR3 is TGTGCCAGCTCGAAAGGGACAGGTTCCTACGAGCAGTACTTC. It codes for CASSKGTGSYEQYF.

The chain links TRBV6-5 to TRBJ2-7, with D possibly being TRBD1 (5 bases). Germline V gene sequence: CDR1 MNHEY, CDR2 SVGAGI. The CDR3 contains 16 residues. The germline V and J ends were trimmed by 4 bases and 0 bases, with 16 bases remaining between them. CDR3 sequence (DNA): TGTGCCAGCAGTTTAATGGGCAGGGCGAGCTCCTACGAGCAGTACTTC. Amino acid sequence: CASSLMGRASSYEQYF.

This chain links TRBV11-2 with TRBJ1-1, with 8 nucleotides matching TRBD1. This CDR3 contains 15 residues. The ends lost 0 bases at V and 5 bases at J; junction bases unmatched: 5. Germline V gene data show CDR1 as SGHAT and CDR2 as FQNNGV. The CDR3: CASSLDFRGRTEAFF. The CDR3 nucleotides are TGTGCCAGCAGCTTAGATTTCAGGGGGCGGACTGAAGCTTTCTTT.

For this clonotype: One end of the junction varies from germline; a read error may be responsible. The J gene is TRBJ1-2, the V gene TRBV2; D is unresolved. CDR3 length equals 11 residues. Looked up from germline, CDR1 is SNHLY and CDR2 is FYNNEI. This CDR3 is CASSEGYGHTF. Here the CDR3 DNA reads TGTGCCAGCAGTGAGGGCTATGGCCACACCTTC.

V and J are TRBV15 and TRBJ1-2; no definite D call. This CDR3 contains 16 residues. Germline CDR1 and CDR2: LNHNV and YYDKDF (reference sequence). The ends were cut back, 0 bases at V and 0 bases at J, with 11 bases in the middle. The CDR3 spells CATSRDPRKANYGYTF. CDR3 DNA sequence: TGTGCCACCAGCAGAGATCCCAGGAAAGCTAACTATGGCTACACCTTC.

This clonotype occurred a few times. CDR3 residues: CASSPQTRAFYGYTF. The DNA for the CDR3 is TGTGCCAGCAGTCCCCAAACCCGGGCTTTCTATGGCTACACCTTC. The gene calls are TRBV12-3 or TRBV12-4 and TRBJ1-2, with D unresolved. The length of the CDR3 is 15 residues. Trimming cost V 5 bases and J 4 bases, with 17 bases left between them.

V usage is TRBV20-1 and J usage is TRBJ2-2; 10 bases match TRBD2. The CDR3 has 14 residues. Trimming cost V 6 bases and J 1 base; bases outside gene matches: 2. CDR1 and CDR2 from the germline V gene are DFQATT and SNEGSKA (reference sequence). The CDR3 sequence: CSAWTSGNTGELFF. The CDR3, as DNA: TGCAGTGCGTGGACTAGCGGGAACACCGGGGAGCTGTTTTTT.

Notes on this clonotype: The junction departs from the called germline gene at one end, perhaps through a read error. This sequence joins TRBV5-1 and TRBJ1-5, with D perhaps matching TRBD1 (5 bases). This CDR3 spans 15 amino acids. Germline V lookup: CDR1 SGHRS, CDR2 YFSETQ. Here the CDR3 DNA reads TGTGCCAGCAGCTTGGCCGGGGCCAGCAATCAGCCCCAGCATTTT. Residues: CASSLAGASNQPQHF.

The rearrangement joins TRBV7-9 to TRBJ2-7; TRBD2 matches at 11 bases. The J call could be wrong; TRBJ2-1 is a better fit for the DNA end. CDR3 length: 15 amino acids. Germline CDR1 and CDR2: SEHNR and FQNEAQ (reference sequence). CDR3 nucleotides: TGTGCCAGCAGCTTAGTAGCGGGAGGGCTTAATGAGCAGTTCTTC. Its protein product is CASSLVAGGLNEQFF.

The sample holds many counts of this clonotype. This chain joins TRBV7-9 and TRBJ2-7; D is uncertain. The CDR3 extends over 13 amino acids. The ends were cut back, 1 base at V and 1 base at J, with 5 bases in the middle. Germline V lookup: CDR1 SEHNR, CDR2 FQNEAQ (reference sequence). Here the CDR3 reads CASSLVESYEQYF. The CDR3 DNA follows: TGTGCCAGCAGCTTAGTCGAGTCCTACGAGCAGTACTTC. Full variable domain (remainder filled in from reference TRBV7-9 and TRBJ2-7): DTGVSQNPRHKITKRGQNVTFRCDPISEHNRLYWYRQTLGQGPEFLTYFQNEAQLEKSRLLSDRFSAERPKGSFSTLEIQRTEQGDSAMYLCASSLVESYEQYFGPGTRLTVT.

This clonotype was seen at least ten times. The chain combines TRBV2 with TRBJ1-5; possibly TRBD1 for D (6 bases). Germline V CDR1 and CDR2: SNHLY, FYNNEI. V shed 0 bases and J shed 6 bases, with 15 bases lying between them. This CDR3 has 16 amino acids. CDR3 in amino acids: CASSEALSGARQPQHF. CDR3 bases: TGTGCCAGCAGTGAAGCGCTGTCAGGGGCACGTCAGCCCCAGCATTTT. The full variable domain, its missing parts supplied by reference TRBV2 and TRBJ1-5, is EPEVTQTPSHQVTQMGQEVILRCVPISNHLYFYWYRQILGQKVEFLVSFYNNEISEKSEIFDDQFSVERPDGSNFTLKIRSTKLEDSAMYFCASSEALSGARQPQHFGDGTRLSIL.

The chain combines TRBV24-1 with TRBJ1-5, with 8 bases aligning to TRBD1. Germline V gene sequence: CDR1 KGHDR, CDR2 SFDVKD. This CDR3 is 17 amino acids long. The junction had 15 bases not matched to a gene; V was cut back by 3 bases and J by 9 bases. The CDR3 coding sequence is TGTGCCACCAGTGATGGGGGACGGACAGGGCGATCTCGGCCCCAGCATTTT. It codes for CATSDGGRTGRSRPQHF.

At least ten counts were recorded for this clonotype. The CDR3 loop is CASSNEVIQHF. The CDR3 region has the DNA TGTGCCAGTAGTAACGAGGTGATACAGCATTTT. V is TRBV19 and J is TRBJ1-5; D call uncertain. The V end was cut by 4 bases, the J end by 13 bases, with 11 bases between. The germline V gene has CDR1 LNHDA and CDR2 SQIVND (reference sequence). The CDR3 has 11 amino acids.

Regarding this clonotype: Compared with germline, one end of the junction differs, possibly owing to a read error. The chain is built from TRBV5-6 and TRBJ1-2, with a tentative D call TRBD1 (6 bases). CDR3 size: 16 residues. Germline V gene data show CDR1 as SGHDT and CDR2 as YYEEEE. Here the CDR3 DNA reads TGTGCCAGCAGCCGTGAGGGACAACTAGCTAACTATGACTACACCTTC. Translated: CASSREGQLANYDYTF.

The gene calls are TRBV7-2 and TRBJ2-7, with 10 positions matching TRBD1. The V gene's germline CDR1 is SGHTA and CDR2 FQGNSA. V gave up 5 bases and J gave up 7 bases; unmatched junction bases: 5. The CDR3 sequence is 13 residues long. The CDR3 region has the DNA TGTGCCAGCAGCACCGGGACAGGGGTTGAGCAGTACTTC. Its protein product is CASSTGTGVEQYF.

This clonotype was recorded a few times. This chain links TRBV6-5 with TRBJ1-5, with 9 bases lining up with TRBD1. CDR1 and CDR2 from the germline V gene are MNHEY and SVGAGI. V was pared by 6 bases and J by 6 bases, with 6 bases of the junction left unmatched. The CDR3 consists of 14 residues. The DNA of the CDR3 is TGTGCCAGCAGCCGCGACAGGGGGATTCAGCCCCAGCATTTT. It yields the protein CASSRDRGIQPQHF.

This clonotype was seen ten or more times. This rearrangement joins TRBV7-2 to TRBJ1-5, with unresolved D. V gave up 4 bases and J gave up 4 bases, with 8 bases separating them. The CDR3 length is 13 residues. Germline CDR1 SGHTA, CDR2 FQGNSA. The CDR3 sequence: CASSSDGNQPQHF. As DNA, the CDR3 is TGTGCCAGCAGCTCCGACGGGAATCAGCCCCAGCATTTT. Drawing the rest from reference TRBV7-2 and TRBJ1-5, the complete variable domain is GAGVSQSPSNKVTEKGKDVELRCDPISGHTALYWYRQSLGQGLEFLIYFQGNSAPDKSGLPSDRFSAERTGGSVSTLTIQRTQQEDSAVYLCASSSDGNQPQHFGDGTRLSIL.

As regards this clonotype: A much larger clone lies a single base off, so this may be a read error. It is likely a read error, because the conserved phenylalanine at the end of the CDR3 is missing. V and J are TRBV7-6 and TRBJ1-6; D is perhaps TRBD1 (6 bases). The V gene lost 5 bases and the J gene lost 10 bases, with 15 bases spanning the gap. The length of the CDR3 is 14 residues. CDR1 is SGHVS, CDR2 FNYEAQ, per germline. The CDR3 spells CASSPTGRGSPLHL. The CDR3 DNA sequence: TGTGCCAGCAGCCCAACGGGGAGGGGGTCACCCCTCCACCTT.

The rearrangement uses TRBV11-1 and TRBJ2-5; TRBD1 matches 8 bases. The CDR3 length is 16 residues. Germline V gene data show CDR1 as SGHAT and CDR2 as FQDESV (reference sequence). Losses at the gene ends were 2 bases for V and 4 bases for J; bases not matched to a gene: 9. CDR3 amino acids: CASSLFPAGGLETQYF. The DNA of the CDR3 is TGTGCCAGCAGCTTATTCCCGGCAGGGGGCTTAGAGACCCAGTACTTC. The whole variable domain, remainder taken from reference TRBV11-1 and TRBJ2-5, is EAEVAQSPRYKITEKSQAVAFWCDPISGHATLYWYRQILGQGPELLVQFQDESVVDDSQLPKDRFSAERLKGVDSTLKIQPAELGDSAMYLCASSLFPAGGLETQYFGPGTRLLVL.